This is a list of T cell receptor beta chains from one sample in a study of cytomegalovirus exposure and HLA in healthy donors. The assay was immunoSEQ multiplex PCR, and TCRdb's table has in-frame clones only and misses some. Here the sample spans more than 80,000 clones, around 81% being singletons. Sequenced input: PBMCs. Receptors were obtained from a female donor in good health and CMV-seropositive. Both conserved end residues are part of each CDR3. D genes are given only for firm matches. Only part of the rows carry a size: once, few, many, or a class if the clone is expanded.

v_call	j_call	d_call	clone_size	cdr3_length	cdr3_nt	cdr3_aa
TRBV12-5	TRBJ1-3	NA	NA	14	TGTGCTAGTGGCCTTTCGGGGAGCGGAAACACCATATATTTT	CASGLSGSGNTIYF
TRBV28	TRBJ2-1	NA	NA	12	TGTGCCAGCAGTTTATCCAGGGATGAGCAGTTCTTC	CASSLSRDEQFF
TRBV6-6	TRBJ1-2	TRBD1	NA	15	TGTGCCAGCAGTTACGGGGGACAGCCTACGTCGGGCTACACCTTC	CASSYGGQPTSGYTF
TRBV5-1	TRBJ2-7	TRBD1	NA	14	TGCGCCAGCAGCTTGGACAGGGGAGCCTACGAGCAGTACTTC	CASSLDRGAYEQYF
TRBV6-5	TRBJ1-1	NA	NA	13	TGTGCCAGCAGTTACGAACAGGGAACCGAAGCTTTCTTT	CASSYEQGTEAFF
TRBV6-1	TRBJ2-3	NA	NA	11	TGTGCCAGCAGTTCAGTACCGCTCCGGTATTTT	CASSSVPLRYF
TRBV29-1	TRBJ2-3	NA	few	14	TGCAGCGTTGAAGGGCGGGAAGATACAGATACGCAGTATTTT	CSVEGREDTDTQYF
TRBV18	TRBJ1-1	TRBD1	few	15	TGTGCCAGCTATGGGGACAGGGATCAGAACACTGAAGCTTTCTTT	CASYGDRDQNTEAFF
TRBV5-1	TRBJ1-1	TRBD1	few	17	TGCGCCAGCAGCTTTTACAGGGGTACTGATCGGGACACTGAAGCTTTCTTT	CASSFYRGTDRDTEAFF
TRBV2	TRBJ1-1	NA	NA	15	TGTGCCAGCAGGACCCCTTGGGGTCGGGAGACTGAAGCTTTCTTT	CASRTPWGRETEAFF
TRBV4-1	TRBJ2-7	NA	NA	14	TGCGCCAGCAGCCAAGATATAGGGGGCTACGAGCAGTACTTC	CASSQDIGGYEQYF
TRBV13	TRBJ2-1	TRBD2	NA	18	TGTGCCAGCAGCTCCGGCCCCGGGACTAGCGGGAGAATCGATGAGCAGTTCTTC	CASSSGPGTSGRIDEQFF
TRBV10-3	TRBJ2-7	TRBD1	NA	14	TGTGCCATCAGTGAGAAGGGGGCTACCTACGAGCAGTACTTC	CAISEKGATYEQYF
TRBV2	TRBJ2-3	TRBD2	NA	18	TGTGCCAGCGGGGTGGGGATATTTAGCGGGGACGGTCCAGATACGCAGTATTTT	CASGVGIFSGDGPDTQYF
TRBV4-2	TRBJ2-1	TRBD1	NA	16	TGTGCCAGCAGCCAAAGGGGGGGACAGGGGGTCAATGAGCAGTTCTTC	CASSQRGGQGVNEQFF
TRBV5-4	TRBJ2-2	NA	NA	15	TGTGCCAGCAGCTTGGGGGGGGTTAACACCGGGGAGCTGTTTTTT	CASSLGGVNTGELFF
TRBV4-2	TRBJ2-2	NA	NA	17	TGTGCCAGCAGCCAAGATCCCCCGACAGGGAACACCGGGGAGCTGTTTTTT	CASSQDPPTGNTGELFF
TRBV30	TRBJ1-4	NA	NA	13	TGTGCCTGCTCCGGGAAGGCGAATGAAAAACTGTTTTTT	CACSGKANEKLFF
TRBV7-7	TRBJ2-1	TRBD1	NA	15	TGTGCTAGCAGTTCGGACAGGGGGTTGATCAATGAGCAGTTCTTC	CASSSDRGLINEQFF
TRBV5-6	TRBJ1-6	TRBD1	NA	19	TGTGCCAGCAGCTTGGCCGAGGACAGGGGAAGCTCCTATAATTCACCCCTCCACTTT	CASSLAEDRGSSYNSPLHF
TRBV2	TRBJ1-1	NA	NA	15	TGTGCCAGCAGAGTATCTTCACAGGGTAACACTGAAGCTTTCTTT	CASRVSSQGNTEAFF
TRBV11-2	TRBJ1-1	NA	NA	18	TGTGCCAGCAGCTCCGAGGGTATCTCAAGGGGGATGAACACTGAAGCTTTCTTT	CASSSEGISRGMNTEAFF
TRBV30	TRBJ2-3	TRBD1	NA	15	TGTGCCTGGGAAAGGGACAGGGGGATCTCAGATACGCAGTATTTT	CAWERDRGISDTQYF
TRBV14	TRBJ2-7	NA	NA	13	TGTGCCAGCAGCCAAGTACATGCCTACGAGCAGTACTTC	CASSQVHAYEQYF
TRBV2	TRBJ2-3	TRBD2	once	18	TGTGCCAGCATAGTGGGAAGGCGGGGGGGCCTACTTGAACCCAGGCAGTATTTT	CASIVGRRGGLLEPRQYF
TRBV6-1	TRBJ2-7	TRBD1	NA	16	TGTGCCAGCAGTGCAACAGGGGGCCCCATCTCCTACGAGCAGTACTTC	CASSATGGPISYEQYF
TRBV5-1	TRBJ2-3	TRBD2	NA	15	TGCGCCAGCAGCACTAGCGGGAGGTCGGTAGATACGCAGTATTTT	CASSTSGRSVDTQYF
TRBV6-4	TRBJ2-3	TRBD2	NA	14	TGTGCCAGCAGTGGCGGGGGGGCCACAGATACGCAGTATTTT	CASSGGGATDTQYF
TRBV28	TRBJ1-4	NA	NA	16	TGTGCCAGCAGTTTAGGCACAGGGATCCCTAATGAAAAACTGTTTTTT	CASSLGTGIPNEKLFF
TRBV7-4	TRBJ2-3	NA	NA	15	TGTGCCAGCAGCTTAGGCCTGGGCGGCACAGATACGCAGTATTTT	CASSLGLGGTDTQYF
TRBV19	TRBJ2-1	TRBD2	NA	15	TGTGCCAGTAGTCTGACTAGCGGGAGCCCCAACGAGCAGTTCTTC	CASSLTSGSPNEQFF
TRBV11-2	TRBJ2-7	NA	NA	13	TGTGCCAGCAGCTTAGGCAGGGACTACGAGCAGTACTTC	CASSLGRDYEQYF
TRBV19	TRBJ1-5	TRBD1	NA	18	TGTGCCAGTAGTATCAGGGGATCCCGGGACAGGGACAATCAGCCCCAGCATTTT	CASSIRGSRDRDNQPQHF
TRBV28	TRBJ1-1	NA	once	14	TGTGCCAGCAGAGGCGGCAGAATGAACACTGAAGCTTTCTTT	CASRGGRMNTEAFF
TRBV6-5	TRBJ2-5	TRBD2	NA	13	TGTGCCAGCAGTTACCCGGGACTAAAGACCCAGTACTTC	CASSYPGLKTQYF
TRBV5-1	TRBJ1-3	TRBD1	NA	16	TGCGCCAGCAGCGCTAGCCAGGGGGCAAGTGGAAACACCATATATTTT	CASSASQGASGNTIYF
TRBV4-2	TRBJ1-1	NA	NA	15	TGTGCCAGCAGCCAAGAAGAACAGTTCGTCTCTGAAGCTTTCTTT	CASSQEEQFVSEAFF
TRBV5-1	TRBJ2-1	NA	NA	14	TGCGCCAGCAGCTTGCGTCAGGGGCCCAATGAGCAGTTCTTC	CASSLRQGPNEQFF
TRBV5-1	TRBJ2-3	TRBD1	few	16	TGCGCCAGCAGCGGAGGGACAGGGGGGAGCACAGATACGCAGTATTTT	CASSGGTGGSTDTQYF